This is a list of T cell receptor beta chains from one sample in a study of blood T cells in healthy people across ages. Using its own MiXCR run on the 5' RACE reads, TCRdb lists one record per CDR3 protein. Of about 1.5 million distinct CDR3 sequences detected, 42% appear once; the ten largest clones hold about 3.8%. The sequencing input was blood. The receptor set was obtained from a young woman in good health. Both conserved end residues are part of each CDR3. A D gene is named only where the DNA matches it firmly. The size entry is marked missing in some rows and otherwise reads once, few, many or a size class.

J gene,V gene,D gene,clone size,CDR3 protein,CDR3 DNA
TRBJ2-2,TRBV7-9,TRBD2,few,CASSLGGMNTGELFF,TGTGCCAGCAGCCTCGGGGGGATGAACACCGGGGAGCTGTTTTTT
TRBJ1-4,TRBV20-1,NA,few,CSAIDPNNEKLFF,TGCAGTGCTATAGACCCTAATAATGAAAAACTGTTTTTT
TRBJ2-5,TRBV7-9,NA,NA,CASSLRDAYGQYF,TGTGCCAGCAGCCTCCGGGACGCCTACGGGCAGTACTTC
TRBJ2-7,TRBV25-1,NA,many,CASSESVLLPGGLTYEQYF,TGTGCCAGCAGTGAATCCGTCCTCTTACCTGGCGGGCTAACCTACGAGCAGTACTTC
TRBJ2-1,TRBV20-1,TRBD2,few,CSALLAGGQAEQFF,TGCAGTGCTTTACTAGCGGGAGGGCAGGCAGAGCAGTTCTTC
TRBJ1-4,TRBV6-6,NA,few,CASSYSRPMIEKLFF,TGTGCCAGCAGTTACTCGAGGCCGATGATTGAAAAACTGTTTTTT
TRBJ2-7,TRBV29-1,NA,NA,CSVEGILGRVSYEQYF,TGCAGCGTTGAGGGAATTCTGGGACGGGTGTCCTACGAGCAGTACTTC
TRBJ2-7,TRBV7-8,NA,few,CASRFGRITNRAVEQYF,TGTGCCAGCAGATTCGGTAGAATTACCAATAGAGCAGTTGAGCAGTACTTC
TRBJ2-7,TRBV5-1,NA,NA,CASSPGPGPSSYEQYF,TGCGCCAGCAGCCCGGGTCCTGGCCCAAGCTCCTACGAGCAGTACTTC
TRBJ1-2,TRBV28,NA,NA,CASSWGMYYGYTF,TGTGCCAGCAGTTGGGGGATGTACTATGGCTACACCTTC
TRBJ2-3,TRBV18,NA,NA,CASSPPRGLASTDTQYF,TGTGCCAGCTCGCCACCGCGAGGGCTAGCGAGCACAGATACGCAGTATTTT
TRBJ1-5,TRBV28,NA,NA,CASSFVAASQPQHF,TGTGCCAGCAGTTTCGTGGCAGCCTCTCAGCCCCAGCATTTT
TRBJ2-5,TRBV11-2,NA,NA,CASRQVGGEQYF,TGTGCCAGCCGTCAAGTGGGGGGTGAGCAGTACTTC
TRBJ2-7,TRBV7-7,NA,NA,CASSIRDTAEQYF,TGTGCTAGCAGCATCCGGGACACAGCCGAGCAGTACTTC
TRBJ1-2,TRBV29-1,NA,NA,CSVGPLASGYYGYTF,TGCAGCGTTGGCCCCCTGGCCTCGGGCTACTATGGCTACACCTTC
TRBJ2-3,TRBV20-1,TRBD2,few,CSATRRENTDTQYF,TGCAGTGCCACAAGGCGGGAGAACACAGATACGCAGTATTTT
TRBJ2-5,TRBV2,TRBD2,few,CASTRTSRTETQYF,TGTGCCAGCACGAGGACTAGCCGAACAGAGACCCAGTACTTC
TRBJ2-1,TRBV12-3/TRBV12-4,NA,NA,CASSRLMTADSYNEQFF,TGTGCCAGCAGTCGGCTTATGACAGCGGACTCCTACAATGAGCAGTTCTTC
TRBJ2-3,TRBV20-1,NA,few,CSASGPRSGTDTQYF,TGCAGTGCTAGTGGTCCCAGGTCAGGCACAGATACGCAGTATTTT
TRBJ2-7,TRBV3-1,NA,few,CASSLDPVEQGPEQYF,TGTGCCAGCAGCCTTGACCCCGTCGAACAGGGACCCGAGCAGTACTTC
TRBJ1-1,TRBV10-3,NA,few,CAISESGRRRNTEAFF,TGTGCCATCAGTGAGTCAGGTAGGCGGAGGAACACTGAAGCTTTCTTT
TRBJ2-7,TRBV5-6,NA,NA,CASSESLTGSQYF,TGTGCCAGCAGCGAGTCTTTAACAGGGTCCCAGTACTTC
TRBJ1-2,TRBV12-5,NA,NA,CASGLATVFYGYTF,TGTGCTAGTGGTTTGGCTACAGTGTTCTATGGCTACACCTTC
TRBJ2-5,TRBV15,NA,NA,CATSNSGEQYF,TGTGCCACCAGCAACTCAGGGGAGCAGTACTTC
TRBJ2-2,TRBV4-1,NA,NA,CASSPWALSRELFF,TGCGCCAGCAGCCCCTGGGCCCTATCCCGGGAGCTGTTTTTT
TRBJ1-4,TRBV4-2,NA,NA,CASSPHTATNEKLFF,TGTGCCAGCAGCCCCCACACAGCAACTAATGAAAAACTGTTTTTT
TRBJ2-1,TRBV18,TRBD2,NA,CASSEGASGIYNEQFF,TGTGCCAGCTCAGAAGGGGCTAGCGGGATTTACAATGAGCAGTTCTTC
TRBJ2-6,TRBV27,NA,few,CASSFEGAGANVLTF,TGTGCCAGCAGTTTCGAGGGAGCTGGGGCCAACGTCCTGACTTTC
TRBJ2-7,TRBV4-3,NA,few,CASSQGASGVFSEQYF,TGCGCCAGCAGCCAGGGGGCGAGCGGGGTATTTTCCGAGCAGTACTTC
TRBJ2-7,TRBV29-1,TRBD2,NA,CSAAYGNKAGGPYNEQYF,TGCAGCGCTGCCTACGGCAATAAAGCGGGAGGGCCGTACAATGAGCAGTACTTC
TRBJ2-3,TRBV3-1,NA,NA,CASSQDSPDMQYF,TGTGCCAGCAGCCAGGACTCTCCAGATATGCAGTATTTT
TRBJ2-1,TRBV29-1,NA,NA,CSVATGTVYNEQFF,TGCAGCGTTGCCACCGGGACGGTCTACAATGAGCAGTTCTTC
TRBJ2-1,TRBV7-9,NA,NA,CASSRTFSYNEQFF,TGTGCCAGCAGCAGGACTTTCTCCTACAATGAGCAGTTCTTC
TRBJ1-2,TRBV12-3/TRBV12-4,NA,few,CASSGPWGGYGYTF,TGTGCCAGCAGTGGCCCTTGGGGCGGGTATGGCTACACCTTC
TRBJ2-1,TRBV7-2,TRBD2,few,CASSSPGGASNEQFF,TGTGCCAGCAGCTCCCCCGGGGGGGCGTCCAATGAGCAGTTCTTC
TRBJ1-1,TRBV7-9,NA,few,CASSNPMNTEAFF,TGTGCCAGCAGCAATCCTATGAACACTGAAGCTTTCTTT
TRBJ2-1,TRBV25-1,NA,NA,CASSERRYNEQFF,TGTGCCAGCAGTGAAAGGCGGTACAATGAGCAGTTCTTC
TRBJ2-1,TRBV11-2,TRBD1,NA,CALGGRGKLRSSYNEQFF,TGTGCCCTTGGAGGCAGGGGGAAACTTAGGAGCTCCTACAATGAGCAGTTCTTC
TRBJ1-4,TRBV12-3/TRBV12-4,TRBD1,few,CASSLWQGDEKLFF,TGTGCCAGCAGTTTATGGCAGGGGGATGAAAAACTGTTTTTT
TRBJ1-1,TRBV20-1,NA,NA,CSARNKGMNTEAFF,TGCAGTGCTAGAAACAAGGGCATGAACACTGAAGCTTTCTTT